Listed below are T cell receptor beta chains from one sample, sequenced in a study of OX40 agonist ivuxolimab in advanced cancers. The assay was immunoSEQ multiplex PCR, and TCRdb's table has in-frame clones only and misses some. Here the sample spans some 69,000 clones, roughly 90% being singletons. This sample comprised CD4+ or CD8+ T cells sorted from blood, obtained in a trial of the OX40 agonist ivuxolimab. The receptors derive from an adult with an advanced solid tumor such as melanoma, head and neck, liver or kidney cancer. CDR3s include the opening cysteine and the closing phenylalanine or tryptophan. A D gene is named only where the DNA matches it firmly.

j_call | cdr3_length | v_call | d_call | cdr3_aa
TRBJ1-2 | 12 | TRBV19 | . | CASSITDVGYTF
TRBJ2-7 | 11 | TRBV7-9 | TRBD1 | CASSPGQGQYF
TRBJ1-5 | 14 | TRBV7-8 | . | CASSLAVGNQPQHF
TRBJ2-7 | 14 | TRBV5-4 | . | CASSFLGSSYEQYF
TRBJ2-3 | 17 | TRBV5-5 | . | CASSLDGERPWTDTQYF
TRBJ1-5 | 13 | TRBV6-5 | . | CASSYSRNQPQHF
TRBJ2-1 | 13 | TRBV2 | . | CASSPDRNNEQFF
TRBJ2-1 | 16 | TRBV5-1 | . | CASSLLTGRPNNEQFF
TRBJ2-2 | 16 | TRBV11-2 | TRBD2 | CASSPRDSGRTGELFF
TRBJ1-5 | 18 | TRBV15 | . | CATSSPRGGPEGNQPQHF
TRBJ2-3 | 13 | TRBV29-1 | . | CSVVYRGTDTQYF
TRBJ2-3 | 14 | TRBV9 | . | CASSGGLTTDTQYF
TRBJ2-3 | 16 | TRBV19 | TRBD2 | CASSMGLAGPSGTQYF
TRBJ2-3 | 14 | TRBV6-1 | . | CASSGRWEIDTQYF
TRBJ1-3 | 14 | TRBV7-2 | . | CASSLGQGRNTIYF
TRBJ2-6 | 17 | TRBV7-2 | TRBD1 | CASSSTFRGRGANVLTF